This is a list of T cell receptor beta chains from one sample in a study of cytomegalovirus exposure and HLA in healthy donors. TCRdb's copy holds only in-frame clones and misses some; the assay was immunoSEQ multiplex PCR. This table has 200,000 to 250,000 clones, around 79% appearing once. Sequencing was performed on PBMCs. The source of these receptors is a man younger than 35 in good health and CMV-seronegative. Each CDR3 is given with its conserved first and last residue. D genes are given only for firm matches.

cdr3_aa,d_call,v_call,cdr3_length
CASSPGTGNTGELFF,TRBD1,TRBV28,15
CASSPGQTQETQYF,-,TRBV18,14
CASSLDIDRGYEQYF,TRBD1,TRBV5-4,15
CASSIEDSYNEQFF,-,TRBV19,14
CASSPPGTAPKTWETQYF,-,TRBV4-2,18
CASSESTGSYEQYF,-,TRBV25-1,14
CSAGTGISSYEQYF,TRBD1,TRBV29-1,14
CSSSPYGTVAPGELFF,-,TRBV7-9,16
CASSSSRAVGETQYF,-,TRBV5-6,15
CASSLPGQPYEQYF,TRBD1,TRBV7-9,14
CASSASGPQETQYF,-,TRBV9,14
CAINYGLSGIVDGYTF,-,TRBV10-3,16
CASSLGAGQFNQPQHF,TRBD1,TRBV7-2,16
CSAEVLDEQYF,-,TRBV20-1,11
CASSLWSSDRGDEQYF,TRBD1,TRBV28,16
CASSPRDRSSPLHF,TRBD1,TRBV9,14
CASSKGTSGTDTQYF,TRBD2,TRBV7-3,15
CASSPEAYSGANVLTF,-,TRBV18,16
CASSLNRVTEAFF,-,TRBV5-1,13
CASTTTRTSSTSHVFF,TRBD2,TRBV19,16
CASSLRQISTNEKLFF,-,TRBV2,16
CASYPGQALSYGYTF,TRBD1,TRBV28,15
CASSRQGANGANVLTF,TRBD1,TRBV7-9,16
CATSRDPSGIYEQFF,TRBD2,TRBV15,15
CASSLTPRELYQPQHF,-,TRBV27,16
CASSLAGLAVTNEQFF,TRBD2,TRBV11-2,16
CASSISVGAYNEQFF,-,TRBV6-6,15
CSVEGGTPYEQYF,-,TRBV29-1,13
CASSRQLQGAALNEQFF,TRBD1,TRBV28,17
CASSVNSGSIHEQYF,TRBD2,TRBV9,15
CASSFRGRTNEKLFF,TRBD1,TRBV11-3,15
CASRPGHHTDTQYF,-,TRBV6-5,14
CASVPSAGRASYEQYF,TRBD2,TRBV2,16
CASSFSSGANEQFF,TRBD2,TRBV11-3,14
CASSFGTGQGTEAFF,TRBD1,TRBV11-2,15
CASSGQGPRYEQYF,TRBD1,TRBV28,14
CSAQPGTGYGYTF,TRBD1,TRBV29-1,13
CASSEGQGSKETQYF,-,TRBV2,15
CATSREKGWKLFF,-,TRBV15,13
CASSFRRQGRETQYF,TRBD1,TRBV5-8,15
CAINPHGTSGRNEQFF,TRBD2,TRBV27,16
CASRQGADNEKLFF,TRBD1,TRBV5-1,14